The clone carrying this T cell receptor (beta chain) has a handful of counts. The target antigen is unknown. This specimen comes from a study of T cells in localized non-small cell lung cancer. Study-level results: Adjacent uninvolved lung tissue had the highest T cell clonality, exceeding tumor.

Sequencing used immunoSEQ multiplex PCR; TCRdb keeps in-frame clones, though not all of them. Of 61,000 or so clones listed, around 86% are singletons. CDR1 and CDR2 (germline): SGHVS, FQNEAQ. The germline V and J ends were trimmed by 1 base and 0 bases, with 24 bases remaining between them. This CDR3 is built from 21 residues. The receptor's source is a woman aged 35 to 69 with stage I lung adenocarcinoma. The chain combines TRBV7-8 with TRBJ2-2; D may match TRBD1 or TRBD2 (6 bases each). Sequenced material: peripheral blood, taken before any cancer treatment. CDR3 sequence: CASSLDRVGVGGRPNTGELFF. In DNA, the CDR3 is TGTGCCAGCAGCTTAGACCGGGTAGGAGTGGGGGGCAGACCGAACACCGGGGAGCTGTTTTTT.